This T cell receptor beta chain emerged from a study of T-cell memory formation after mild COVID-19. Study-wide findings and caveats: Later expanders leaned toward CD4+, whereas clones contracting from day 15 to 85 were balanced CD4/CD8.

As concerns this clonotype: Antigen unknown.

Germline V gives CDR1 DFQATT, CDR2 SNEGSKA (reference sequence). V dropped 3 bases and J dropped 4; count of bases not matched to a gene: 8. The CDR3 covers 15 residues. Constant-segment primers were used for 5'RACE, and the resulting TCR alpha and TCR beta cDNA libraries carried sample barcodes and UMIs. TCRdb analysed the 5' RACE reads with MiXCR anew, one entry per CDR3 protein. The data contain 40,000 to 60,000 distinct CDR3 sequences, roughly 27% of them singletons. The receptor's source is a man aged 18 to 29 who had mild COVID-19 (a few samples of this study predate the infection). Cell type and time point are not known. The genes are TRBV20-1 and TRBJ2-3, with 9 bases lining up with TRBD1. The sample comprised PBMCs or a T cell subset sorted from them (not recorded which). The CDR3: CSAREPGQGPDTQYF. The CDR3 DNA is TGCAGTGCTAGGGAACCGGGACAGGGACCAGATACGCAGTATTTT.